Sequencing of this T cell receptor (beta chain) was carried out in a study of identifying expanded T cells in peripheral blood. Profiling relied on immunoSEQ multiplex PCR, and the TCRdb table lists in-frame clones only, not all of them. The sample holds approximately 100,000 clones, 88% seen once. A single count supports this clone. The CDR3 extends over 19 amino acids. V lost 0 bases, J lost 4 bases, and 15 bases stayed unmatched. From germline, CDR1 is SGHAT and CDR2 FQNNGV. The chain joins TRBV11-2 to TRBJ2-7; TRBD1 aligns across 10 bases. The sequence came from a person between 18 and 69 years old in good health. Sequences were obtained from blood. The CDR3 loop is CASSLDLFGAGTGEYEQYF. The DNA for the CDR3 is TGTGCCAGCAGCTTAGATCTTTTCGGGGCGGGGACAGGGGAGTACGAGCAGTACTTC.